The rows below give T cell receptor beta chains drawn from one sample of a study of blood T cell repertoires in COVID-19. This table comes from immunoSEQ multiplex PCR, and its TCRdb copy is limited to in-frame clones, with some not included. The sample contains under 250,000 clones, approximately 88% of which appear only once. The material sequenced was PBMCs or T cells enriched from blood (not recorded which). All receptors come from a woman aged 35 to 49 who had been exposed to COVID-19. The CDR3 runs from the conserved cysteine through the conserved F or W. D genes are given only for firm matches. Not all rows give a size; the values are once, few, many and, for expanded clones, a class.

d_call	v_call	clone_size	j_call	cdr3_aa	cdr3_nt
TRBD1	TRBV27	-	TRBJ1-4	CASGGQGFNNEKLFF	TGTGCCAGCGGAGGACAGGGGTTTAATAATGAAAAACTGTTTTTT
TRBD2	TRBV12-3/TRBV12-4	-	TRBJ2-1	CASSAGDEQFF	TGTGCCAGCAGTGCGGGGGATGAGCAGTTCTTC
TRBD1	TRBV15	-	TRBJ1-5	CATSRDRPGQGHQPQHF	TGTGCCACCAGCAGAGATCGGCCGGGACAGGGACACCAGCCCCAGCATTTT
-	TRBV5-1	-	TRBJ2-7	CASSFRQVDGGQYF	TGCGCCAGCAGCTTCCGACAGGTGGACGGCGGGCAGTACTTC
TRBD1	TRBV7-2	-	TRBJ2-2	CASSLGRGRTGELFF	TGTGCCAGCAGCTTAGGCAGGGGGAGAACCGGGGAGCTGTTTTTT
-	TRBV5-5	-	TRBJ2-5	CASSSDIQETQYF	TGTGCCAGCAGCTCGGACATACAAGAGACCCAGTACTTC
-	TRBV6-1	few	TRBJ1-3	CASSEGPYSGNTIYF	TGTGCCAGCAGTGAAGGGCCGTACTCTGGAAACACCATATATTTT
-	TRBV30	-	TRBJ1-5	CAWSAGGLQPQHF	TGTGCCTGGAGTGCAGGAGGCCTTCAGCCCCAGCATTTT
TRBD1	TRBV15	-	TRBJ1-2	CATRSGTGGSYGYTF	TGTGCCACCAGATCCGGGACAGGGGGCTCGTATGGCTACACCTTC
TRBD1	TRBV5-8	-	TRBJ2-7	CASSPDRAFSYEQYF	TGTGCCAGCAGCCCAGACAGGGCTTTCTCCTACGAGCAGTACTTC
-	TRBV7-9	many	TRBJ1-2	CASSFVSGYGYTF	TGTGCCAGCAGCTTCGTGTCGGGGTATGGCTACACCTTC
-	TRBV11-2	-	TRBJ1-5	CASSEEISNQPQHF	TGTGCCAGCAGCGAGGAAATAAGCAATCAGCCCCAGCATTTT
-	TRBV4-3	-	TRBJ1-1	CASSQEAVLNTEAFF	TGCGCCAGCAGCCAAGAAGCGGTTCTAAACACTGAAGCTTTCTTT
-	TRBV4-3	-	TRBJ1-4	CASSQDSQGGEKLFF	TGCGCCAGCAGCCAAGATTCACAGGGCGGGGAAAAACTGTTTTTT
-	TRBV2	once	TRBJ2-6	CAGLSLGTYGSSGANVLTF	TGTGCCGGACTAAGCCTTGGAACGTATGGGAGCTCTGGGGCCAACGTCCTGACTTTC
-	TRBV19	-	TRBJ2-2	CASSIGGARNTGELFF	TGTGCCAGTAGTATAGGCGGGGCCCGAAACACCGGGGAGCTGTTTTTT
TRBD1	TRBV28	-	TRBJ1-4	CASSTGTGREKLFF	TGTGCCAGCAGTACCGGGACAGGGAGAGAAAAACTGTTTTTT
-	TRBV21-1	once	TRBJ1-1	CASSYRGREDLTNTEAFF	TGTGCCAGCAGCTACAGGGGGCGCGAAGATTTAACAAACACTGAAGCTTTCTTT
-	TRBV6-5	-	TRBJ1-3	CASSLEAGNTIYF	TGTGCCAGCAGTTTAGAAGCAGGAAACACCATATATTTT
-	TRBV15	-	TRBJ1-1	CATSAFTPRGGEAFF	TGTGCCACCAGCGCCTTTACCCCACGGGGAGGTGAAGCTTTCTTT
-	TRBV13	-	TRBJ1-4	CASSHNEKLFF	TGTGCCAGCAGCCATAATGAAAAACTGTTTTTT
TRBD2	TRBV27	-	TRBJ2-2	CASSPSPGLVVELFF	TGTGCCAGCAGTCCCTCCCCCGGACTAGTGGTGGAGCTGTTTTTT
-	TRBV10-3	-	TRBJ1-5	CAISPSRGGQPQHF	TGTGCCATCAGTCCCTCTCGGGGGGGTCAGCCCCAGCATTTT
-	TRBV11-2	-	TRBJ1-2	CASSRREEDGYTF	TGTGCCAGCAGCCGCAGGGAAGAGGATGGCTACACCTTC
-	TRBV5-5	-	TRBJ2-7	CASSLESGTYEQYF	TGTGCCAGCAGCTTGGAAAGCGGAACCTACGAGCAGTACTTC
-	TRBV9	-	TRBJ1-2	CASSETLLEVSYGYTF	TGTGCCAGCAGCGAGACCCTATTGGAGGTCTCCTATGGCTACACCTTC
-	TRBV5-8	-	TRBJ2-1	CASSLDLFNEQFF	TGTGCCAGCAGCTTGGATCTCTTCAATGAGCAGTTCTTC
TRBD2	TRBV28	-	TRBJ2-3	CASSARGGSTDTQYF	TGTGCCAGCAGTGCGCGGGGGGGTAGCACAGATACGCAGTATTTT
-	TRBV27	-	TRBJ2-1	CASSWLARPYNEQFF	TGTGCCAGCAGTTGGCTAGCGAGGCCCTACAATGAGCAGTTCTTC
-	TRBV5-8	-	TRBJ1-2	CASSAPGGYYGYTF	TGTGCCAGCAGCGCCCCGGGGGGATATTATGGCTACACCTTC
-	TRBV25-1	-	TRBJ2-5	CASSESLLAGQETQYF	TGTGCCAGCAGTGAATCTCTACTAGCAGGCCAAGAGACCCAGTACTTC
TRBD2	TRBV19	-	TRBJ2-1	CASSPTREGHNEQFF	TGTGCCAGTAGTCCTACGCGGGAGGGCCACAATGAGCAGTTCTTC
-	TRBV5-1	-	TRBJ2-1	CASSRSGGRYNEQFF	TGCGCCAGCAGCCGTTCGGGGGGCCGTTACAATGAGCAGTTCTTC
-	TRBV9	-	TRBJ1-1	CASSATSGAGTEAFF	TGTGCCAGCAGCGCCACTTCTGGGGCTGGTACTGAAGCTTTCTTT
-	TRBV6-2/TRBV6-3	-	TRBJ1-2	CASSYGDRPYGYTF	TGTGCCAGCAGTTACGGCGACAGGCCCTATGGCTACACCTTC